This record covers a single TCR beta chain. The sample is drawn from a study of control samples from healthy donors and cancer patients. TCRdb keeps only in-frame clones here, not all; method: immunoSEQ multiplex PCR. This repertoire includes about 210,000 clones. The CDR3 runs to 16 residues. Germline V lookup: CDR1 SNHLY, CDR2 FYNNEI. V shed 2 bases and J 3 bases; nucleotides not matched to a gene: 7. The receptor was derived from a woman aged 25-40 years in good health. The chain joins TRBV2 to TRBJ2-5; TRBD2 aligns across 9 bases. The specimen sequenced was blood. The DNA of the CDR3 is TGTGCCAGCAGTGAATATAGCGGGGGTCGCGAAGAGACCCAGTACTTC. Translated, it gives CASSEYSGGREETQYF.